What follows describes a single TCR beta chain. Its antigen is unidentified. Trimming stripped 7 bases from V and 0 bases from J, with 20 bases between. Germline V CDR1 and CDR2: SGHDT, YYEEEE. The CDR3 loop spans 18 amino acids. This sample was taken from a study of cytomegalovirus exposure and HLA in healthy donors. The PCR used 60 Vbeta and 13 Jbeta primers. Here immunoSEQ multiplex PCR was the method, and the copy in TCRdb shows in-frame clones only, minus some. Among about 94,000 clones listed, roughly 80% were seen once. Study conclusions and caveats: The productive fraction for most TCR beta V segments was about 87% or about 30% in an earlier analysis. The authors excluded some V segments, including TRBV6-2 and TRBV6-3, as indistinguishable. In a later analysis, an Asian-associated ancestry cluster reportedly showed fewer N-insertions than the 666-donor mean.

The TCR comes from a woman aged 60 to 75 in good health and CMV-seronegative. Sample: PBMCs. The chain uses TRBV5-6 and TRBJ2-6; D possibly corresponds to TRBD1 (6 bases). CDR3 coding DNA: TGTGCCAGCGGTTCTCTGTCCGGACAGACCTCTGGGGCCAACGTCCTGACTTTC. It translates to CASGSLSGQTSGANVLTF.